This is a list of T cell receptor beta chains from one sample in a study of T cell responses to AZD1222 COVID-19 vaccine. Repertoires were generated with immunoSEQ multiplex PCR, while TCRdb's copy carries only in-frame clones and drops some. The table shows about 150,000 clones, with around nine tenths occurring only once. The sequencing used peripheral blood, collected 28 days after the second AZD1222 dose. These receptors were taken from an adult who received the AZD1222 COVID-19 vaccine. Each CDR3 is given with its conserved first and last residue. Fields, in order: D gene, J gene, clone size, V gene, CDR3 DNA, CDR3 protein. D genes are given only for firm matches. Expanded clones are given a class, and other clones once, few, many or no size at all.

D gene: TRBD1
J gene: TRBJ2-7
clone size: .
V gene: TRBV4-1
CDR3 DNA: TGCGCCAGCAGCCAAGCCCCGGGACAGGGGGTTTACGAGCAGTACTTC
CDR3 protein: CASSQAPGQGVYEQYF

D gene: TRBD1
J gene: TRBJ1-2
clone size: .
V gene: TRBV2
CDR3 DNA: TGTGCCAGCACAGACAGGGGCTATGGCTACACCTTC
CDR3 protein: CASTDRGYGYTF

D gene: .
J gene: TRBJ1-2
clone size: .
V gene: TRBV5-4
CDR3 DNA: TGTGCCAGCAGCTTGGGGGGGCGGGTCTATGGCTACACCTTC
CDR3 protein: CASSLGGRVYGYTF

D gene: .
J gene: TRBJ1-1
clone size: .
V gene: TRBV6-5
CDR3 DNA: TGTGCCAGCAGTTACTCGGGTGGACAGACTGAAGCTTTCTTT
CDR3 protein: CASSYSGGQTEAFF

D gene: .
J gene: TRBJ1-2
clone size: .
V gene: TRBV12-2
CDR3 DNA: TGTGCAAGTCGCTTAAAACCCCGACGGTCCTATGGCTACACCTTC
CDR3 protein: CASRLKPRRSYGYTF

D gene: TRBD1
J gene: TRBJ1-1
clone size: .
V gene: TRBV28
CDR3 DNA: TGTGCCAGCAGGACAGGGGGTGGGAACACTGAAGCTTTCTTT
CDR3 protein: CASRTGGGNTEAFF

D gene: .
J gene: TRBJ1-6
clone size: .
V gene: TRBV6-5
CDR3 DNA: TGTGCCAGCAGCCCCTCCTATAATTCACCCCTCCACTTT
CDR3 protein: CASSPSYNSPLHF

D gene: TRBD1
J gene: TRBJ1-6
clone size: few
V gene: TRBV5-1
CDR3 DNA: TGCGCCAGCAGCTTGGGGGACAGGGCCCCTCTCCACTTT
CDR3 protein: CASSLGDRAPLHF

D gene: .
J gene: TRBJ1-4
clone size: once
V gene: TRBV28
CDR3 DNA: TGTGCCAGCAGCTCCCCTGGTGGGGAAACTAATGAAAAACTGTTTTTT
CDR3 protein: CASSSPGGETNEKLFF

D gene: TRBD1
J gene: TRBJ1-6
clone size: .
V gene: TRBV5-1
CDR3 DNA: TGCGCCAGCAGCTTACAGGGGTCCTATAATTCACCCCTCCACTTT
CDR3 protein: CASSLQGSYNSPLHF

D gene: .
J gene: TRBJ1-1
clone size: few
V gene: TRBV4-1
CDR3 DNA: TGCGCCAGCAGCCAGGGGGGTTTCTTTACTCCCATGAACACTGAAGCTTTCTTT
CDR3 protein: CASSQGGFFTPMNTEAFF

D gene: TRBD2
J gene: TRBJ2-4
clone size: few
V gene: TRBV7-9
CDR3 DNA: TGTGCCAGCAGTTCTACCTTAGCGGGGAGGGGGAACATTCAGTACTTC
CDR3 protein: CASSSTLAGRGNIQYF

D gene: .
J gene: TRBJ1-1
clone size: .
V gene: TRBV5-1
CDR3 DNA: TGCGCCAGCAGCTTGAACAGGAGGAACACTGAAGCTTTCTTT
CDR3 protein: CASSLNRRNTEAFF

D gene: .
J gene: TRBJ1-6
clone size: .
V gene: TRBV30
CDR3 DNA: TGTGCCTGGAGTTTCCAGGCTAATTCACCCCTCCACTTT
CDR3 protein: CAWSFQANSPLHF

D gene: .
J gene: TRBJ1-2
clone size: .
V gene: TRBV9
CDR3 DNA: TGTGCCAGCAGCGTACAGGGTGGGGCATACGGCTACACCTTC
CDR3 protein: CASSVQGGAYGYTF

D gene: TRBD2
J gene: TRBJ2-7
clone size: .
V gene: TRBV27
CDR3 DNA: TGTGCCTCTCAAGGGAGGGCGGACTCCTCCTACGAGCAGTACTTC
CDR3 protein: CASQGRADSSYEQYF

D gene: .
J gene: TRBJ1-4
clone size: .
V gene: TRBV27
CDR3 DNA: TGTGCCAGCAGTCGATGGGCGGACTCCAAGAATGAAAAACTGTTTTTT
CDR3 protein: CASSRWADSKNEKLFF

D gene: .
J gene: TRBJ1-1
clone size: .
V gene: TRBV12-3/TRBV12-4
CDR3 DNA: TGTGCCAGCAGGGGACAGAACACTGAAGCTTTCTTT
CDR3 protein: CASRGQNTEAFF

D gene: .
J gene: TRBJ1-2
clone size: .
V gene: TRBV6-5
CDR3 DNA: TGTGCCAGCAGGTCACAGGGAGGGGTGCAGGAGGGCTACACCTTC
CDR3 protein: CASRSQGGVQEGYTF

D gene: .
J gene: TRBJ1-4
clone size: .
V gene: TRBV5-4
CDR3 DNA: TGTGCCAGCAGCAAGGGACTCAATAATGAAAAACTGTTTTTT
CDR3 protein: CASSKGLNNEKLFF

D gene: .
J gene: TRBJ1-2
clone size: .
V gene: TRBV12-3/TRBV12-4
CDR3 DNA: TGTGCCAGCAGTGATAACTATGGCTACACCTTC
CDR3 protein: CASSDNYGYTF

D gene: TRBD2
J gene: TRBJ2-4
clone size: .
V gene: TRBV9
CDR3 DNA: TGTGCCAGCAGCGTAGGACTAGCGGGGGGGCGTGACATTCAGTACTTC
CDR3 protein: CASSVGLAGGRDIQYF

D gene: .
J gene: TRBJ2-1
clone size: .
V gene: TRBV2
CDR3 DNA: TGTGCCAGCAGCGGATACAATGAGCAGTTCTTC
CDR3 protein: CASSGYNEQFF

D gene: TRBD2
J gene: TRBJ2-1
clone size: .
V gene: TRBV14
CDR3 DNA: TGTGCCAGCAGCCAAAGGTCTAGCGGGTACAATGAGCAGTTCTTC
CDR3 protein: CASSQRSSGYNEQFF

D gene: TRBD1
J gene: TRBJ2-3
clone size: .
V gene: TRBV5-4
CDR3 DNA: TGTGCCAGCAGCGGAGGGGACAGGGCAGATACGCAGTATTTT
CDR3 protein: CASSGGDRADTQYF

D gene: TRBD1
J gene: TRBJ1-5
clone size: .
V gene: TRBV5-1
CDR3 DNA: TGCGCCAGCAGCGTAGGACAGGGAGGCAATCAGCCCCAGCATTTT
CDR3 protein: CASSVGQGGNQPQHF